One and the same sample provided the 11 T cell receptor beta chains below, sequenced in a study of blood T cell repertoires in COVID-19. Profiled with immunoSEQ multiplex PCR; TCRdb holds only in-frame clones, not every one. The table lists approximately 270,000 clones, approximately 86% of them singletons. Input material: peripheral blood. The receptors derive from a man aged 40-55 years with active or convalescent COVID-19.

The chain is built from TRBV11-3 and TRBJ2-1, with 10 bases aligning to TRBD2. The CDR3 totals 17 residues. V lost 1 base and J lost 6; bases outside the gene matches: 9. CDR1 SGHNT and CDR2 YENEEA come from the germline V gene. CDR3: CASSLAGTSVGSNEQFF. The CDR3 DNA reads as TGTGCCAGCAGCTTAGCCGGGACTAGCGTTGGCTCCAATGAGCAGTTCTTC.

The CDR3 sequence: CASSQRPLRETSVGANVLTF. The CDR3 region has the DNA TGCGCCAGCAGCCAACGCCCCCTGCGGGAAACCTCGGTTGGGGCCAACGTCCTGACTTTC. The chain joins TRBV4-1 to TRBJ2-6; the D gene is possibly TRBD2 (6 bases). This CDR3 comprises 20 residues. V dropped 2 bases and J dropped 3 bases, with 23 bases sitting between them. Germline V gives CDR1 MGHRA, CDR2 YSYEKL.

In its sample, this clone was seen once. J is TRBJ2-3 and V is TRBV30; 9 nucleotides agree with TRBD2. Germline values: CDR1 GTSNPN, CDR2 SVGIG (reference sequence). This CDR3 comprises 15 residues. J was trimmed by 2 bases and V by 0 bases; bases with no gene match: 3. The CDR3 sequence is CAWSVLAGTTDTQYF. CDR3 coding DNA: TGTGCCTGGAGTGTCCTAGCGGGAACCACAGATACGCAGTATTTT.

This chain's CDR3 is CASKRQTGELFF. CDR3 nucleotides: TGTGCCAGTAAGAGGCAGACCGGGGAGCTGTTTTTT. The gene calls are TRBV6-1 and TRBJ2-2; D not resolved. The CDR3 loop spans 12 amino acids. Germline loops: CDR1 MNHNS, CDR2 SASEGT. Trimming removed 9 bases at V and 5 bases at J, with 10 bases between.

This clone has a single count. The gene calls are TRBV2 and TRBJ1-1; D gene uncertain. This CDR3 is 13 amino acids long. The ends were cut back, 5 bases at V and 3 bases at J, with 10 bases in the middle. Per the germline V gene, CDR1 is SNHLY and CDR2 is FYNNEI. DNA for the CDR3: TGTGCCAGCAGTTTCAGGCAGGACACTGAAGCTTTCTTT. This sequence encodes CASSFRQDTEAFF.

The rearrangement uses TRBV18 and TRBJ1-2; D is ambiguous. The germline CDR1 and CDR2 sequences are KGHSH and LQKENI. The V end lost 6 bases, the J end lost 8 bases, and 19 bases lay between the germline ends. The CDR3 is 14 residues long. CDR3: CASSPDRRRGGYTF. CDR3 bases: TGTGCCAGCTCCCCTGACCGCCGGAGAGGGGGCTACACCTTC.

Note on this clone: Other DNA sequences from this sample encode an identical CDR3 as well. The gene calls are TRBV5-1 and TRBJ1-2; tentative D call: TRBD1 (5 bases). The germline CDR1 and CDR2 sequences are SGHRS and YFSETQ. The CDR3 consists of 14 residues. V lost 4 bases and J 2 bases, leaving 12 bases between the germline ends. In nucleotides, the CDR3 is TGCGCCAGCAGCCCCCCCGGGGGGAACTATGGCTACACCTTC. Amino acid sequence: CASSPPGGNYGYTF.

The chain couples TRBV9 to TRBJ2-2; D gene unclear. There are 17 residues in the CDR3. Germline lookup yields CDR1 SGDLS and CDR2 YYNGEE. Trimming removed 0 bases at V and 0 bases at J, with 12 bases between. In DNA form, the CDR3 reads TGTGCCAGCAGCGTAGACTCAGGTAACGCGAACACCGGGGAGCTGTTTTTT. Its protein product is CASSVDSGNANTGELFF.

This clone was detected once. V gene TRBV3-1 (or the pseudogene TRBV3-2) combines with J gene TRBJ1-6; D gene ambiguous. This CDR3 contains 17 residues. Between the trimmed V and J ends, which lost 0 bases and 5 bases, there was a span of 14 bases. Germline V CDR1 and CDR2: LGHDT, YNNKEL (reference sequence). CDR3 sequence reads: CASSQDISGWNNSPLHF. The DNA for the CDR3 is TGTGCCAGCAGCCAAGATATATCGGGGTGGAATAATTCACCCCTCCACTTT.

In DNA form, the CDR3 reads TGCGCCAGCAGCCCAGGTCCAGGGGAGGGTCAGCCCCAGCATTTT. This sequence encodes CASSPGPGEGQPQHF. The chain recombines TRBV5-1 with TRBJ1-5; D might be TRBD1 (6 bases). Trimming left V 4 bases short and J 6 bases short, with 17 bases between. The CDR3 length is 15 residues. Per germline, CDR1 SGHRS and CDR2 YFSETQ. The full variable domain, completed using reference TRBV5-1 and TRBJ1-5, is KAGVTQTPRYLIKTRGQQVTLSCSPISGHRSVSWYQQTPGQGLQFLFEYFSETQRNKGNFPGRFSGRQFSNSRSEMNVSTLELGDSALYLCASSPGPGEGQPQHFGDGTRLSIL.

The chain carries TRBV6-2 or TRBV6-3 and TRBJ2-7; 11 positions match TRBD1. The V gene end was trimmed by 6 bases and the J gene end by 3 bases; junction bases not matched to a gene: 7. CDR1 is MNHEY and CDR2 is SVGEGT in the germline V gene. The CDR3 length is 15 residues. CDR3 bases: TGTGCCAGCAGCTCCCGGGACAGGGGGAACTACGAGCAGTACTTC. It translates to CASSSRDRGNYEQYF.